This TCR beta chain came from a study of T cells after yellow fever vaccination. Overall study: SMART-Seq v4 Ultra Low Input prepared the low-cell-number fractions.

For this clonotype: The antigen is not known.

Overall study findings and caveats: The presence of abundant clonotypes contaminating from the bulk population was possible in FACS-sorted repertoires.

The CDR3 has 15 residues. Per germline, CDR1 SEHNR and CDR2 FQNEAQ (reference sequence). Losses at the gene ends were 1 base for V and 2 bases for J; bases not matched to a gene: 4. TCRdb ran MiXCR on the 5' RACE reads and lists one entry per CDR3 protein. Counted here are about 580,000 distinct CDR3 sequences, around a sixth occurring once; the ten biggest clones make up roughly 17%. This clonotype was obtained from a man younger than 35 who received the YFV17D yellow fever vaccine. The material was PBMCs, obtained 5 days after the first yellow fever vaccination. The rearrangement uses TRBV7-9 and TRBJ2-5; 7 bases are a match to TRBD1. In DNA, the CDR3 is TGTGCCAGCAGCTTAGAGTGGGACAGACAAGAGACCCAGTACTTC. This translates into CASSLEWDRQETQYF.